This T cell receptor beta chain was sequenced during a study of OX40 agonist ivuxolimab in advanced cancers. Describing the broader study: Ivuxolimab was a fully human IgG2 agonistic monoclonal antibody targeting the costimulatory receptor OX40 (CD134). Intravenous ivuxolimab was administered to patients every 2 weeks at six dose levels: 0.01, 0.1, 0.3, 1.5, 3 and 10 mg/kg. Among the 52 dose-escalation patients, around 19 had hepatocellular carcinoma, about 15 melanoma, 9 renal cell carcinoma and 9 head and neck cancer. In the dose-escalation cohort, approximately 82% of patients were male, and the mean age was approximately 60 years with a range of about 23 to 79. Prior anti-PD-1, anti-PD-L1 or anti-CTLA-4 therapy was permitted, and checkpoint inhibitors had been received by around 40% of dose-escalation patients. Partial responses were achieved by three dose-escalation patients, of whom one had hepatocellular carcinoma and two had cutaneous melanoma. The purpose of peripheral TCRbeta sequencing was to test whether ivuxolimab changed TCR sequence diversity and led to clonal T-cell expansion. The paper covers the monotherapy dose-escalation part of the phase I ivuxolimab trial, which included N ≈ 57 patients. Overall results and qualifications from the work: Antigen specificity was not determined for the clonally expanded peripheral T cells. Low levels of normalized T-cell clonal expansion were also shown by some nonresponding patients. At doses of 0.1 to 3.0 mg/kg, clonal expansion of both CD4+ and CD8+ blood T cells was observed from baseline to week 6. Partial responders in the 0.1-3.0 mg/kg groups had among the lowest normalized peripheral clonal expansion, especially among CD8+ T cells. After ivuxolimab, CD8+ T cells had more expanded clones than CD4+ T cells on average.

Genomic DNA was extracted from sorted cells for sequencing of the TCRbeta CDR3 region. The immunoSEQ Assay was used to sequence the TCRbeta CDR3 regions. TCRdb mirrors the immuneACCESS table, restricted to in-frame sequences. Some clones are absent from its copies; in checked studies, under half trace to an unresolved V gene, and the reason for the others is unknown. The sample includes more than 65,000 clones, with around 88% observed a single time. Approximately 0.5% of the sample belongs to the ten largest clones. At the junction V is shortened by 1 base and J by 4 bases, with 10 bases in between. As encoded in the germline V gene (reference sequence), CDR1 is PRHDT while CDR2 is FYEKMQ. The CDR3 holds 14 amino acids from the cysteine to the phenylalanine. Only the CDR3 region is kept as DNA, spanning 42 bases read in frame from base 1. The trial excluded patients who had a history of autoimmune disease or were on systemic immunosuppression. Peripheral blood for TCR sequencing was collected from all dose cohorts at baseline, on cycle 4 day 1, and on cycle 7 day 1. Samples came from an open-label, multicenter, first-in-human phase I dose-escalation trial of ivuxolimab. Adults with locally advanced or metastatic head and neck squamous cell, hepatocellular, melanoma or renal cell carcinoma were enrolled in the trial. CD4+ and CD8+ T cells were sorted separately from peripheral blood before TCR sequencing.

This clone was seen just once. There is no known antigen for this receptor. No base quality values were provided; no much bigger clone lies one nucleotide off. This sample comprised CD4+ or CD8+ T cells sorted from blood, obtained in a trial of the OX40 agonist ivuxolimab. The source is an adult with an advanced solid tumor such as melanoma, head and neck, liver or kidney cancer. This sequence uses TRBV13 and TRBJ1-2; no confident D gene assignment can be made. The DNA is TGTGCCAGCAGCTTAGAGAGCCGAGTCTATGGCTACACCTTC. It codes for CASSLESRVYGYTF.